This TCR beta chain was sequenced for a study of blood T cell repertoires in COVID-19. Study as a whole: Both acute and convalescent COVID-19 samples were obtained from the United States, Italy and Spain. T cells, B-cell-depleted T cells, or PBMCs supplied cDNA or gDNA.

In the original processing: The authors estimated nucleated cell counts from reference gene primer amplification. Sequenced by immunoSEQ multiplex PCR; TCRdb stores in-frame clones only, minus some. V, J and clone size are taken as reported in that table, and D and trimming were inferred from the DNA itself. Of about 50,000 clones in the sample, 83% were seen once. CDR1 is LNHNV, CDR2 YYDKDF, per germline (reference sequence). The CDR3 contains 14 residues. V was pared by 4 bases and J by 6 bases, with 8 bases of the junction left unmatched. The sequence was collected from a man aged 40-49 years with acute or convalescent COVID-19. The chain couples TRBV15 to TRBJ1-2; 7 nucleotides agree with TRBD1. The sample was peripheral blood. DNA for the CDR3: TGTGCCACCAGCATAGGGACAGTCCTAAATGGCTACACCTTC. Protein product: CATSIGTVLNGYTF. Full variable domain (outside the CDR3, taken from reference TRBV15 and TRBJ1-2): DAMVIQNPRYQVTQFGKPVTLSCSQTLNHNVMYWYQQKSSQAPKLLFHYYDKDFNNEADTPDNFQSRRPNTSFCFLDIRSPGLGDTAMYLCATSIGTVLNGYTFGSGTRLTVV.